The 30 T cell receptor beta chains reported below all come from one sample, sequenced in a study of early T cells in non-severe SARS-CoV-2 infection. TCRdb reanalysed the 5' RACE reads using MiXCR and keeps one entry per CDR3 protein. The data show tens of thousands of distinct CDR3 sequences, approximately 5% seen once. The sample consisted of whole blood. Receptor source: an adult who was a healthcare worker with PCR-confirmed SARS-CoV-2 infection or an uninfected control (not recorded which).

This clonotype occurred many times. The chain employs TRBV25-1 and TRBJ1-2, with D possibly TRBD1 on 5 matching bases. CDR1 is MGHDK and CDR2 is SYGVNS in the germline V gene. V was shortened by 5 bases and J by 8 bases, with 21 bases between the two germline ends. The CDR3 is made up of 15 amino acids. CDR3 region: CASSTRGLPVGGYTF. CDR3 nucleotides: TGTGCCAGCAGTACTCGGGGCCTCCCGGTTGGAGGCTACACCTTC.

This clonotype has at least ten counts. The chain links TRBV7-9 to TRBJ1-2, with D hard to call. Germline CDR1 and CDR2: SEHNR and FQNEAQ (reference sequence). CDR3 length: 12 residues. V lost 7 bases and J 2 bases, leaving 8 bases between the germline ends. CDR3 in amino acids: CASNRANYGYTF. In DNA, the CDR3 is TGTGCCAGCAATCGCGCGAACTATGGCTACACCTTC.

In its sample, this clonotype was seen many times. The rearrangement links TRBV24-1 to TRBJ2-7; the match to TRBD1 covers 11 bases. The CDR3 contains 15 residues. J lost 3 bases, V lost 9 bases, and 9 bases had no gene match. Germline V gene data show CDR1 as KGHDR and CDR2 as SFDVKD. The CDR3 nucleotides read TGTGCCACCTCTCTCGGGACAGGGGGTAACTACGAGCAGTACTTC. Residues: CATSLGTGGNYEQYF.

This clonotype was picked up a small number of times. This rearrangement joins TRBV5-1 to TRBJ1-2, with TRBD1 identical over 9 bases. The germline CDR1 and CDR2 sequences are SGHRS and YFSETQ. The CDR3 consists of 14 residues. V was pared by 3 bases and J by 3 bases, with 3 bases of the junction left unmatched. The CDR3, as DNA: TGCGCCAGCAGCTGGGACAGGGCCGACTATGGCTACACCTTC. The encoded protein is CASSWDRADYGYTF.

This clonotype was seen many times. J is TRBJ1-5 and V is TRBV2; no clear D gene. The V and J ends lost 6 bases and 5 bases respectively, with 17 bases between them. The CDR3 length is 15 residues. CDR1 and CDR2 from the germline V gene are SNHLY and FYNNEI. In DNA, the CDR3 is TGTGCCAGCAGAGTCAATAGGGCTGGCGATCAGCCCCAGCATTTT. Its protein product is CASRVNRAGDQPQHF.

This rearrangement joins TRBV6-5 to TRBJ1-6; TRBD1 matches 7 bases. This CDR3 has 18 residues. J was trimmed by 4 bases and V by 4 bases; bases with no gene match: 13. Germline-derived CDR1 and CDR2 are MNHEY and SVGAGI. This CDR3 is CASSFRTGLTTYNSPLHF. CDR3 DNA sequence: TGTGCCAGCAGTTTTCGGACAGGCCTTACTACATATAATTCACCCCTCCACTTT.

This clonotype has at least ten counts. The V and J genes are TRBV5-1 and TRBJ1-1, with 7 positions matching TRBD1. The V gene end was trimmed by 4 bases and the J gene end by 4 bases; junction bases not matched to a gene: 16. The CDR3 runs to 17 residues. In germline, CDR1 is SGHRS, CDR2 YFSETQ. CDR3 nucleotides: TGCGCCAGCAGCCGAACAGTACAGGGGCCCCTGGGCACTGAAGCTTTCTTT. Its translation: CASSRTVQGPLGTEAFF.

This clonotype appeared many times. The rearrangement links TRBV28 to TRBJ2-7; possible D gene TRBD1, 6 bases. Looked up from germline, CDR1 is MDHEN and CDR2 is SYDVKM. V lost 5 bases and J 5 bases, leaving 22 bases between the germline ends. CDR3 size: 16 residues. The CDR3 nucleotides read TGTGCCAGCAGTCCCGCTTATTCACAGGGTTCCCACGAGCAGTACTTC. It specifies CASSPAYSQGSHEQYF.

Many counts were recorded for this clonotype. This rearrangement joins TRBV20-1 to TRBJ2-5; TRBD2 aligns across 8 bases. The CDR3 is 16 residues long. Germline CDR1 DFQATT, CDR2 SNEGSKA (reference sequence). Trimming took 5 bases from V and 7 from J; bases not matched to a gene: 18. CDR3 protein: CSARRGAGDIWGTQYF. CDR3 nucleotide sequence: TGCAGTGCTCGGCGGGGAGCGGGAGATATCTGGGGGACCCAGTACTTC.

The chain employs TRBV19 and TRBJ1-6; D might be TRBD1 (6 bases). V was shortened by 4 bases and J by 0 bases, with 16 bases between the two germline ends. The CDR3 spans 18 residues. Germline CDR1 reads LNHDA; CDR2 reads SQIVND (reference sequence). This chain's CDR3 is CASSTTKRQASYNSPLHF. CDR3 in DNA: TGTGCCAGTAGTACCACAAAACGACAGGCCTCCTATAATTCACCCCTCCACTTT.

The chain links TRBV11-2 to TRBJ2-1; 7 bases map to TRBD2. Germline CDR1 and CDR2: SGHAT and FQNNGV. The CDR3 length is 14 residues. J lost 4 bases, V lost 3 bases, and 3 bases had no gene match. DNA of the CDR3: TGTGCCAGCAGCTTCGCTAGCGGTTACAATGAGCAGTTCTTC. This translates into CASSFASGYNEQFF.

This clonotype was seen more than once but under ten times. As DNA, the CDR3 is TGTGCCAGCTCACCACGGGGACAGGGGACCCATGGCTACACCTTC. Translated, it gives CASSPRGQGTHGYTF. V gene TRBV18 combines with J gene TRBJ1-2, with TRBD1 identical over 10 bases. Germline CDR1 is KGHSH and CDR2 is LQKENI. The J segment lost 6 bases and the V segment lost 1 base, leaving 5 bases of the junction unmatched. The CDR3 covers 15 residues.

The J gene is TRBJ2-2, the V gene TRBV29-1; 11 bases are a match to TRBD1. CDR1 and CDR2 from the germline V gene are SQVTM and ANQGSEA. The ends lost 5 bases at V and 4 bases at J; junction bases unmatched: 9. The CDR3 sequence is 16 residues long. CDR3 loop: CSVLDRGLFPTGELFF. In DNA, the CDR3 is TGCAGCGTTCTGGACAGGGGGCTTTTCCCCACCGGGGAGCTGTTTTTT.

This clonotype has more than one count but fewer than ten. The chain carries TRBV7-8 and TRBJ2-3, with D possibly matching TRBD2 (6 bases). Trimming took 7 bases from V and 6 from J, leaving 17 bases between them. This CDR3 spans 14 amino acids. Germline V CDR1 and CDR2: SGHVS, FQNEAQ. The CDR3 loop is CASNGDLPRDTQYF. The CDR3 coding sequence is TGTGCCAGCAATGGGGACTTGCCTAGGGATACGCAGTATTTT. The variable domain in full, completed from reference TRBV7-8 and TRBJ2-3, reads GAGVSQSPRYKVAKRGQDVALRCDPISGHVSLFWYQQALGQGPEFLTYFQNEAQLDKSGLPSDRFFAERPEGSVSTLKIQRTQQEDSAVYLCASNGDLPRDTQYFGPGTRLTVL.

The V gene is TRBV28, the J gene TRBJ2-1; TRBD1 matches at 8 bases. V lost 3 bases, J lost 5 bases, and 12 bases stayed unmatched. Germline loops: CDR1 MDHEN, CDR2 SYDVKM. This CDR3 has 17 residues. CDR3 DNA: TGTGCCAGCAGTTTCAGCCCCCGGACAGGGTCACACAATGAGCAGTTCTTC. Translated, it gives CASSFSPRTGSHNEQFF.

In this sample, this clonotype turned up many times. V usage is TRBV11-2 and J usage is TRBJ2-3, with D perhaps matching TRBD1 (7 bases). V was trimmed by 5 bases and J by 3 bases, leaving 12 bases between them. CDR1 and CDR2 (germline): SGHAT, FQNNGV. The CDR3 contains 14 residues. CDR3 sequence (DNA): TGTGCCAGCAGCCCGGGGGACAGAACAGATACGCAGTATTTT. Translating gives CASSPGDRTDTQYF.

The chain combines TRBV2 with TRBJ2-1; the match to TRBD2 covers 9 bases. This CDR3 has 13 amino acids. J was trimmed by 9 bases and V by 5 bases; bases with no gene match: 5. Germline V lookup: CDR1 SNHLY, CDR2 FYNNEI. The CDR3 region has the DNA TGTGCCAGCAGTAGCAGCGGGAGGCGTGAGCAGTTCTTC. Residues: CASSSSGRREQFF.

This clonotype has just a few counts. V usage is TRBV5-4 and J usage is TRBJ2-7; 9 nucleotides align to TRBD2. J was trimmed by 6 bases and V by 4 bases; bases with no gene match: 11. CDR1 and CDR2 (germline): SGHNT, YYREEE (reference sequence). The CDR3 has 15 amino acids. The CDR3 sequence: CASSRREGQGSEQYF. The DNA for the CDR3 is TGTGCCAGCAGCAGGCGGGAGGGCCAGGGGAGCGAGCAGTACTTC.

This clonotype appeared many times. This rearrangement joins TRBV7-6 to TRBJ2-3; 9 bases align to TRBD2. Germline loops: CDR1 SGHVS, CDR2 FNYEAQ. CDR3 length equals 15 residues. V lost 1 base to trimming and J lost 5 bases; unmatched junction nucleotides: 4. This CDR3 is CASSLGLAGRDTQYF. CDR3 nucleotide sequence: TGTGCCAGCAGCTTAGGTCTAGCGGGACGAGATACGCAGTATTTT.

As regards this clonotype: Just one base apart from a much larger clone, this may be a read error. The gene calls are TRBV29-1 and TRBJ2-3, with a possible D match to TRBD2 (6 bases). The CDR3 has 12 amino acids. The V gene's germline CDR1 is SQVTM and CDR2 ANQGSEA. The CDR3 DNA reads TGCGGCGCAACGGGGGACACAGATACGCAGTATTTT. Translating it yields CGATGDTDTQYF.

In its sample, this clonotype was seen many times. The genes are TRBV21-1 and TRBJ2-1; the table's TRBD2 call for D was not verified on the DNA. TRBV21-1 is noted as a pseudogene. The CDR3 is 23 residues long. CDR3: CASSKGTSGGAASLQSSYNEQFF. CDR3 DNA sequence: TGTGCCAGCAGCAAAGGGACTAGCGGGGGGGCAGCGTCCTTGCAGAGCTCCTACAATGAGCAGTTCTTC.

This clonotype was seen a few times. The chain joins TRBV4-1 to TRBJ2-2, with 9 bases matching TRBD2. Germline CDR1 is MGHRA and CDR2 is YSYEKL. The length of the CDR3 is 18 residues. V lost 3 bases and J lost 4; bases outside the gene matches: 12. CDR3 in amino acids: CASSQQVVAGEGTGELFF. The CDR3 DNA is TGCGCCAGCAGCCAGCAGGTCGTAGCGGGAGAGGGCACCGGGGAGCTGTTTTTT.

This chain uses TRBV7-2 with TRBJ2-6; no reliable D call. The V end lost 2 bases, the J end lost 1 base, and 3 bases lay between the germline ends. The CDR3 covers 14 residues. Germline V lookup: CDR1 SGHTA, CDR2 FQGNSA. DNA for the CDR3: TGTGCCAGCAGCTTAATATCTGGGGCCAACGTCCTGACTTTC. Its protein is CASSLISGANVLTF.

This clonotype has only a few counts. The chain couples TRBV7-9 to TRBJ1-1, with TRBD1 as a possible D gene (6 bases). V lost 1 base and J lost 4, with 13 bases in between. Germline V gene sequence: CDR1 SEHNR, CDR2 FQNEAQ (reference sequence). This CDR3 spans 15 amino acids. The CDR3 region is CASSLDSTGLTEAFF. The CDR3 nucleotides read TGTGCCAGCAGCTTAGATTCGACAGGTCTCACTGAAGCTTTCTTT.

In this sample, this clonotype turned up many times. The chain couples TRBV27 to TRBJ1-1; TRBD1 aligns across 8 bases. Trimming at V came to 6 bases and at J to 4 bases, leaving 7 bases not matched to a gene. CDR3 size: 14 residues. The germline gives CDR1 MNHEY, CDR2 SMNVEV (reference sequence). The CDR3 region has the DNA TGTGCCAGCAGCCTCAGGGGGCGAGGCACTGAAGCTTTCTTT. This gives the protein CASSLRGRGTEAFF.

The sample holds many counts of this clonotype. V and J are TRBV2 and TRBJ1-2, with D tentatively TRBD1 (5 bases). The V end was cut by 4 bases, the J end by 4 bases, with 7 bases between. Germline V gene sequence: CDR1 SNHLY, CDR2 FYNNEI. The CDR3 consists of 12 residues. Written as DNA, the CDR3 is TGTGCCAGCAGTGTAAGGGGCTATGGCTACACCTTC. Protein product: CASSVRGYGYTF.

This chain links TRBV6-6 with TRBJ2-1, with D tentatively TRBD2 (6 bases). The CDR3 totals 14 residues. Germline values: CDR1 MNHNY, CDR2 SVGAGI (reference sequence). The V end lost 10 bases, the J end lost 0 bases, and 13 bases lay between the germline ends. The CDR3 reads CATRGGVSYNEQFF. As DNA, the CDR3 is TGTGCCACGAGGGGCGGGGTCTCCTACAATGAGCAGTTCTTC.

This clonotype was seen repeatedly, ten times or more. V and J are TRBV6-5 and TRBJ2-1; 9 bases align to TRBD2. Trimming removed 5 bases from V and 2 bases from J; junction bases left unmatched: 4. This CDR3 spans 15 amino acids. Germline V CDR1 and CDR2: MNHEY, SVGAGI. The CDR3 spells CASSQTSGPYNEQFF. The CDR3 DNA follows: TGTGCCAGCAGTCAGACTAGCGGCCCCTACAATGAGCAGTTCTTC.

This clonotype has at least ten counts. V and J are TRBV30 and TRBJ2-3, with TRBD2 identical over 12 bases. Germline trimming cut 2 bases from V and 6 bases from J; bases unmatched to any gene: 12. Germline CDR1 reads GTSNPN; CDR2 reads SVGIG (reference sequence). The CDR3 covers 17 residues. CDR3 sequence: CAWSPPGLAGTTDTQYF. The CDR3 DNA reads TGTGCCTGGAGTCCCCCAGGACTAGCGGGGACCACGGATACGCAGTATTTT. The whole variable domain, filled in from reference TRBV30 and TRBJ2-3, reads SQTIHQWPATLVQPVGSPLSLECTVEGTSNPNLYWYRQAAGRGLQLLFYSVGIGQISSEVPQNLSASRPQDRQFILSSKKLLLSDSGFYLCAWSPPGLAGTTDTQYFGPGTRLTVL.

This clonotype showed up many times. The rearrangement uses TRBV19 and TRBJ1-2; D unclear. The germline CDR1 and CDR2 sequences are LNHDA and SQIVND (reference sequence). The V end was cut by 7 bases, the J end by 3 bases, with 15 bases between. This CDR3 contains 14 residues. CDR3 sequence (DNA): TGTGCCAGTAACGTAGGAATCCAGGACTATGGCTACACCTTC. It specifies CASNVGIQDYGYTF.